This passage covers 25 T cell receptor beta chains from one sample sequenced in a study of long-term antiretroviral therapy in people with HIV. Researchers ran immunoSEQ v3.0 at survey level. The table came from immunoSEQ multiplex PCR; TCRdb's copy has only in-frame clones and leaves some out. The repertoire includes 44,000 or so clones, roughly 96% of them detected once, and 2.7% sits in the top ten. The sample here was unsorted PBMCs, taken 3.7 years after starting antiretroviral therapy. Every receptor here comes from a woman aged 50 to 60 with HIV.

This chain connects TRBV6-6 to TRBJ1-3, with D tentatively TRBD1 (6 bases). The V gene lost 1 base and the J gene lost 0 bases, with 7 bases spanning the gap. The length of the CDR3 is 15 residues. Looked up from germline, CDR1 is MNHNY and CDR2 is SVGAGI (reference sequence). CDR3 in amino acids: CASSYYRVSGNTIYF. CDR3 nucleotide sequence: TGTGCCAGCAGTTACTACAGGGTCTCTGGAAACACCATATATTTT.

The gene calls are TRBV30 and TRBJ1-5; D is perhaps TRBD1 (6 bases). The V gene lost 5 bases and the J gene lost 5 bases, with 13 bases spanning the gap. This CDR3 has 13 amino acids. Germline V CDR1 and CDR2: GTSNPN, SVGIG (reference sequence). The CDR3, as DNA: TGTGCCTGGGCAGGGGTTGGGGATCAGCCCCAGCATTTT. Protein: CAWAGVGDQPQHF.

V is TRBV19 and J is TRBJ1-2, with D unresolved. The V and J ends lost 5 bases and 0 bases respectively, with 13 bases between them. Germline CDR1 LNHDA, CDR2 SQIVND (reference sequence). This CDR3 is 15 amino acids long. In DNA form, the CDR3 reads TGTGCCAGTAGTCGAACAGAATTATCTAACTATGGCTACACCTTC. Translation: CASSRTELSNYGYTF.

The chain couples TRBV5-1 to TRBJ2-1, with TRBD2 matching over 11 bases. V trimming: 1 base; J trimming: 9 bases; junction bases outside the gene matches: 6. CDR1 and CDR2 (germline): SGHRS, YFSETQ. CDR3 length: 15 amino acids. The CDR3 DNA follows: TGCGCCAGCAGCTTGTTTAGCGGGGGGGCCGTTGAGCAGTTCTTC. Protein sequence: CASSLFSGGAVEQFF.

This chain connects TRBV6-5 to TRBJ1-1; weak D call: TRBD1 (5 bases). Per germline, CDR1 MNHEY and CDR2 SVGAGI. The CDR3 has 15 residues. Trimming took off 2 bases at V and 4 bases at J, with 14 bases between the two ends. CDR3 in amino acids: CASSYPTVGGTEAFF. The DNA of the CDR3 is TGTGCCAGCAGTTACCCCACGGTCGGGGGCACTGAAGCTTTCTTT.

The J gene is TRBJ1-6, the V gene TRBV6-1; D unclear. The V gene lost 0 bases and the J gene lost 10 bases, with 16 bases spanning the gap. The CDR3 loop spans 16 amino acids. Per germline, CDR1 MNHNS and CDR2 SASEGT. The CDR3 DNA follows: TGTGCCAGCAGTGAAGCGGTGTTGGGAAGAGGCTCACCCCTCCACTTT. Translating gives CASSEAVLGRGSPLHF.

CDR3 bases: TGTGCCAGCAGTGTGGGGGGACGGTATGAAGGGCTGTATGGCTACACCTTC. This codes for CASSVGGRYEGLYGYTF. The chain carries TRBV25-1 and TRBJ1-2, with D possibly matching TRBD1 (5 bases). The germline V and J ends were trimmed by 4 bases and 5 bases, with 23 bases remaining between them. The CDR3 extends over 17 amino acids. Germline values: CDR1 MGHDK, CDR2 SYGVNS.

The J gene is TRBJ1-5, the V gene TRBV5-8, with D possibly TRBD1 on 5 matching bases. Trimming left V 4 bases short and J 4 bases short, with 9 bases between. CDR3 size: 13 residues. Germline V gene sequence: CDR1 SGHTS, CDR2 YDEGEE. The CDR3 DNA follows: TGTGCCAGCAGCGGGACGGGGAATCAGCCCCAGCATTTT. This translates into CASSGTGNQPQHF.

V usage is TRBV7-9 and J usage is TRBJ1-1; D is perhaps TRBD1 (6 bases). Per the germline V gene, CDR1 is SEHNR and CDR2 is FQNEAQ (reference sequence). V was pared by 5 bases and J by 1 base, with 11 bases between. The CDR3 is made up of 14 amino acids. DNA for the CDR3: TGTGCCAGCAGCGCCTGGACAGCGAACACTGAAGCTTTCTTT. As protein: CASSAWTANTEAFF.

The CDR3 loop is CASSPRQGLNTEAFF. The DNA for the CDR3 is TGTGCCAGCAGCCCTCGACAGGGATTGAACACTGAAGCTTTCTTT. J is TRBJ1-1 and V is TRBV9, with 7 bases fitting TRBD1. The J segment lost 0 bases and the V segment lost 4 bases, leaving 6 bases of the junction unmatched. The CDR3 loop spans 15 amino acids. Germline values: CDR1 SGDLS, CDR2 YYNGEE.

This chain joins TRBV19 and TRBJ2-4, with D tentatively TRBD1 or TRBD2 (5 bases each). With 10 bases removed from V and 0 bases from J, the gap between germline ends came to 25 bases. The CDR3 loop spans 18 amino acids. Germline CDR1 and CDR2: LNHDA and SQIVND (reference sequence). This chain's CDR3 is CATKRSGSSSLAKNIQYF. DNA of the CDR3: TGTGCCACCAAGAGGTCAGGGTCTTCTAGCCTAGCCAAAAACATTCAGTACTTC. The variable domain in full, completed from reference TRBV19 and TRBJ2-4, reads DGGITQSPKYLFRKEGQNVTLSCEQNLNHDAMYWYRQDPGQGLRLIYYSQIVNDFQKGDIAEGYSVSREKKESFPLTVTSAQKNPTAFYLCATKRSGSSSLAKNIQYFGAGTRLSVL.

This clone was detected once. The CDR3 nucleotides are TGTGCCAGCAGCTTGTGGGATAGCAATCAGCCCCAGCATTTT. It codes for CASSLWDSNQPQHF. The rearrangement uses TRBV5-6 and TRBJ1-5; D gene unclear. Looked up from germline, CDR1 is SGHDT and CDR2 is YYEEEE. V shed 1 base and J shed 0 bases, with 5 bases lying between them. There are 14 residues in the CDR3.

The chain combines TRBV10-1 with TRBJ2-5; 12 bases align to TRBD2. V shed 0 bases, J shed 1 base, and the junction held 0 bases outside the gene matches. The CDR3 length is 16 residues. CDR1 is WNHNN, CDR2 SYGVQD, per germline (reference sequence). This CDR3 reads CASSESTSGGQETQYF. CDR3 coding DNA: TGCGCCAGCAGTGAGTCGACTAGCGGGGGCCAAGAGACCCAGTACTTC.

This clone was counted a single time. This chain links TRBV6-5 with TRBJ1-2, with 8 bases aligning to TRBD1. The ends lost 6 bases at V and 8 bases at J; junction bases unmatched: 8. The CDR3 runs to 13 residues. Germline CDR1 reads MNHEY; CDR2 reads SVGAGI. The CDR3 loop is CASSFPDRGGYTF. DNA for the CDR3: TGTGCCAGCAGCTTCCCCGACAGGGGAGGCTACACCTTC.

The chain carries TRBV11-2 and TRBJ2-3; 7 nucleotides agree with TRBD1. The CDR3 is made up of 15 amino acids. Germline V lookup: CDR1 SGHAT, CDR2 FQNNGV. The junction had 10 bases not matched to a gene; V was cut back by 8 bases and J by 2 bases. The CDR3 spells CASSNRDSLTDTQYF. CDR3 sequence (DNA): TGTGCCAGCTCCAATCGGGACAGCCTCACAGATACGCAGTATTTT.

The chain employs TRBV28 and TRBJ1-2; no clear D. Per germline, CDR1 MDHEN and CDR2 SYDVKM. Trimming left V 3 bases short and J 0 bases short, with 8 bases between. This CDR3 comprises 14 residues. The CDR3 reads CASSFVGPNYGYTF. For the CDR3, the DNA is TGTGCCAGCAGTTTTGTGGGCCCTAACTATGGCTACACCTTC.

The rearrangement links TRBV27 to TRBJ2-7; 7 bases are shared with TRBD2. Trimming at V came to 5 bases and at J to 4 bases, leaving 11 bases not matched to a gene. The CDR3 totals 15 residues. Germline assignment: CDR1 MNHEY and CDR2 SMNVEV (reference sequence). CDR3 protein: CASSGWGGNLYEQYF. The CDR3 nucleotides read TGTGCCAGCAGTGGATGGGGGGGGAATCTATACGAGCAGTACTTC.

The genes are TRBV27 and TRBJ2-2; possibly TRBD2 for D (6 bases). Per germline, CDR1 MNHEY and CDR2 SMNVEV (reference sequence). V dropped 2 bases and J dropped 1 base, with 14 bases sitting between them. This CDR3 has 17 amino acids. This CDR3 is CASSLGLGLLNTGELFF. The CDR3 DNA reads as TGTGCCAGCAGTTTAGGGTTGGGACTTCTGAACACCGGGGAGCTGTTTTTT.

The chain has TRBV19 and TRBJ2-1, with 8 positions matching TRBD2. This CDR3 has 15 residues. The V segment lost 3 bases and the J segment 9 bases; nucleotides outside the gene matches: 10. CDR1 and CDR2 (germline): LNHDA, SQIVND (reference sequence). The CDR3 coding sequence is TGTGCCAGTAGTATCTCGGGGGGGGCCAGTATTGAGCAGTTCTTC. Protein: CASSISGGASIEQFF.

This clone has just a few counts. J is TRBJ1-5 and V is TRBV6-1, with no clear D. CDR1 is MNHNS and CDR2 is SASEGT in the germline V gene. This CDR3 is built from 13 residues. Trimming shortened V by 7 bases and J by 6 bases, and 13 bases separated the two germline ends. The CDR3 nucleotides are TGTGCCAGCACGGGCAGTTTTGGTCAGCCCCAGCATTTT. As protein: CASTGSFGQPQHF.

This chain links TRBV7-9 with TRBJ1-2; 9 positions agree with TRBD1. The germline V gene has CDR1 SEHNR and CDR2 FQNEAQ (reference sequence). The CDR3 runs to 19 residues. V dropped 4 bases and J dropped 1; count of bases not matched to a gene: 16. The CDR3 DNA is TGTGCCAGCAGCTCCCACCTCCGGTCGGGGGACAGGGATAACTATGGCTACACCTTC. It is translated as CASSSHLRSGDRDNYGYTF.

This clone was detected only once. This sequence joins TRBV5-1 and TRBJ2-2; 7 bases are a match to TRBD2. The CDR3 is 15 amino acids. Unmatched junction bases numbered 4, after V lost 2 bases and J lost 3 bases. Germline V gives CDR1 SGHRS, CDR2 YFSETQ. CDR3 sequence reads: CASSFPSGDTGELFF. DNA of the CDR3: TGCGCCAGCAGCTTTCCTAGCGGAGACACCGGGGAGCTGTTTTTT.

This clone has only one observation. V and J are TRBV7-2 and TRBJ2-5; 12 positions match TRBD1. Unmatched junction bases numbered 14, after V lost 8 bases and J lost 4 bases. CDR3 length equals 17 residues. Germline V CDR1 and CDR2: SGHTA, FQGNSA. The CDR3 is CASHGPGTGGKRETQYF. The DNA of the CDR3 is TGTGCCAGCCACGGTCCCGGGACAGGGGGCAAGAGAGAGACCCAGTACTTC.

CDR3 protein: CSVSDWINEQFF. The CDR3 nucleotides read TGCAGCGTATCGGACTGGATCAATGAGCAGTTCTTC. The chain is built from TRBV29-1 and TRBJ2-1, with D perhaps TRBD2 (5 bases). This CDR3 is 12 amino acids long. Germline CDR1 SQVTM, CDR2 ANQGSEA. V was pared by 6 bases and J by 6 bases, with 12 bases between.

This sequence joins TRBV7-9 and TRBJ2-7, with TRBD1 matching 9 bases. This CDR3 is 19 amino acids long. Germline trimming cut 4 bases from V and 3 bases from J; bases unmatched to any gene: 19. The germline gives CDR1 SEHNR, CDR2 FQNEAQ (reference sequence). CDR3 coding DNA: TGTGCCAGCAGCTCCATTGGGGTTGGTATACCGGGACAGGGCTACGAGCAGTACTTC. Translating gives CASSSIGVGIPGQGYEQYF.